This T cell receptor (beta chain) was profiled in a study of CD4 T cells in lung cancer. Study overall: Some patients had received nivolumab or pembrolizumab before giving blood.

Repertoires were generated with immunoSEQ multiplex PCR, while TCRdb's copy carries only in-frame clones and drops some. This repertoire shows fewer than 6,000 clones, over 70% found once; its top ten account for around a sixth. Germline assignment: CDR1 MNHEY and CDR2 SVGAGI. V lost 6 bases and J lost 4, with 10 bases in between. The CDR3 consists of 13 residues. In its sample, this clone ranks as large. The gene calls are TRBV6-5 and TRBJ2-1; no clear D. The sequencing input was lung tumor tissue. This TCR was sampled from a man aged 60 to 75 with non-small cell lung cancer. In DNA, the CDR3 is TGTGCCAGCAGCCAGGTTCGGTACAATGAGCAGTTCTTC. This sequence encodes CASSQVRYNEQFF.